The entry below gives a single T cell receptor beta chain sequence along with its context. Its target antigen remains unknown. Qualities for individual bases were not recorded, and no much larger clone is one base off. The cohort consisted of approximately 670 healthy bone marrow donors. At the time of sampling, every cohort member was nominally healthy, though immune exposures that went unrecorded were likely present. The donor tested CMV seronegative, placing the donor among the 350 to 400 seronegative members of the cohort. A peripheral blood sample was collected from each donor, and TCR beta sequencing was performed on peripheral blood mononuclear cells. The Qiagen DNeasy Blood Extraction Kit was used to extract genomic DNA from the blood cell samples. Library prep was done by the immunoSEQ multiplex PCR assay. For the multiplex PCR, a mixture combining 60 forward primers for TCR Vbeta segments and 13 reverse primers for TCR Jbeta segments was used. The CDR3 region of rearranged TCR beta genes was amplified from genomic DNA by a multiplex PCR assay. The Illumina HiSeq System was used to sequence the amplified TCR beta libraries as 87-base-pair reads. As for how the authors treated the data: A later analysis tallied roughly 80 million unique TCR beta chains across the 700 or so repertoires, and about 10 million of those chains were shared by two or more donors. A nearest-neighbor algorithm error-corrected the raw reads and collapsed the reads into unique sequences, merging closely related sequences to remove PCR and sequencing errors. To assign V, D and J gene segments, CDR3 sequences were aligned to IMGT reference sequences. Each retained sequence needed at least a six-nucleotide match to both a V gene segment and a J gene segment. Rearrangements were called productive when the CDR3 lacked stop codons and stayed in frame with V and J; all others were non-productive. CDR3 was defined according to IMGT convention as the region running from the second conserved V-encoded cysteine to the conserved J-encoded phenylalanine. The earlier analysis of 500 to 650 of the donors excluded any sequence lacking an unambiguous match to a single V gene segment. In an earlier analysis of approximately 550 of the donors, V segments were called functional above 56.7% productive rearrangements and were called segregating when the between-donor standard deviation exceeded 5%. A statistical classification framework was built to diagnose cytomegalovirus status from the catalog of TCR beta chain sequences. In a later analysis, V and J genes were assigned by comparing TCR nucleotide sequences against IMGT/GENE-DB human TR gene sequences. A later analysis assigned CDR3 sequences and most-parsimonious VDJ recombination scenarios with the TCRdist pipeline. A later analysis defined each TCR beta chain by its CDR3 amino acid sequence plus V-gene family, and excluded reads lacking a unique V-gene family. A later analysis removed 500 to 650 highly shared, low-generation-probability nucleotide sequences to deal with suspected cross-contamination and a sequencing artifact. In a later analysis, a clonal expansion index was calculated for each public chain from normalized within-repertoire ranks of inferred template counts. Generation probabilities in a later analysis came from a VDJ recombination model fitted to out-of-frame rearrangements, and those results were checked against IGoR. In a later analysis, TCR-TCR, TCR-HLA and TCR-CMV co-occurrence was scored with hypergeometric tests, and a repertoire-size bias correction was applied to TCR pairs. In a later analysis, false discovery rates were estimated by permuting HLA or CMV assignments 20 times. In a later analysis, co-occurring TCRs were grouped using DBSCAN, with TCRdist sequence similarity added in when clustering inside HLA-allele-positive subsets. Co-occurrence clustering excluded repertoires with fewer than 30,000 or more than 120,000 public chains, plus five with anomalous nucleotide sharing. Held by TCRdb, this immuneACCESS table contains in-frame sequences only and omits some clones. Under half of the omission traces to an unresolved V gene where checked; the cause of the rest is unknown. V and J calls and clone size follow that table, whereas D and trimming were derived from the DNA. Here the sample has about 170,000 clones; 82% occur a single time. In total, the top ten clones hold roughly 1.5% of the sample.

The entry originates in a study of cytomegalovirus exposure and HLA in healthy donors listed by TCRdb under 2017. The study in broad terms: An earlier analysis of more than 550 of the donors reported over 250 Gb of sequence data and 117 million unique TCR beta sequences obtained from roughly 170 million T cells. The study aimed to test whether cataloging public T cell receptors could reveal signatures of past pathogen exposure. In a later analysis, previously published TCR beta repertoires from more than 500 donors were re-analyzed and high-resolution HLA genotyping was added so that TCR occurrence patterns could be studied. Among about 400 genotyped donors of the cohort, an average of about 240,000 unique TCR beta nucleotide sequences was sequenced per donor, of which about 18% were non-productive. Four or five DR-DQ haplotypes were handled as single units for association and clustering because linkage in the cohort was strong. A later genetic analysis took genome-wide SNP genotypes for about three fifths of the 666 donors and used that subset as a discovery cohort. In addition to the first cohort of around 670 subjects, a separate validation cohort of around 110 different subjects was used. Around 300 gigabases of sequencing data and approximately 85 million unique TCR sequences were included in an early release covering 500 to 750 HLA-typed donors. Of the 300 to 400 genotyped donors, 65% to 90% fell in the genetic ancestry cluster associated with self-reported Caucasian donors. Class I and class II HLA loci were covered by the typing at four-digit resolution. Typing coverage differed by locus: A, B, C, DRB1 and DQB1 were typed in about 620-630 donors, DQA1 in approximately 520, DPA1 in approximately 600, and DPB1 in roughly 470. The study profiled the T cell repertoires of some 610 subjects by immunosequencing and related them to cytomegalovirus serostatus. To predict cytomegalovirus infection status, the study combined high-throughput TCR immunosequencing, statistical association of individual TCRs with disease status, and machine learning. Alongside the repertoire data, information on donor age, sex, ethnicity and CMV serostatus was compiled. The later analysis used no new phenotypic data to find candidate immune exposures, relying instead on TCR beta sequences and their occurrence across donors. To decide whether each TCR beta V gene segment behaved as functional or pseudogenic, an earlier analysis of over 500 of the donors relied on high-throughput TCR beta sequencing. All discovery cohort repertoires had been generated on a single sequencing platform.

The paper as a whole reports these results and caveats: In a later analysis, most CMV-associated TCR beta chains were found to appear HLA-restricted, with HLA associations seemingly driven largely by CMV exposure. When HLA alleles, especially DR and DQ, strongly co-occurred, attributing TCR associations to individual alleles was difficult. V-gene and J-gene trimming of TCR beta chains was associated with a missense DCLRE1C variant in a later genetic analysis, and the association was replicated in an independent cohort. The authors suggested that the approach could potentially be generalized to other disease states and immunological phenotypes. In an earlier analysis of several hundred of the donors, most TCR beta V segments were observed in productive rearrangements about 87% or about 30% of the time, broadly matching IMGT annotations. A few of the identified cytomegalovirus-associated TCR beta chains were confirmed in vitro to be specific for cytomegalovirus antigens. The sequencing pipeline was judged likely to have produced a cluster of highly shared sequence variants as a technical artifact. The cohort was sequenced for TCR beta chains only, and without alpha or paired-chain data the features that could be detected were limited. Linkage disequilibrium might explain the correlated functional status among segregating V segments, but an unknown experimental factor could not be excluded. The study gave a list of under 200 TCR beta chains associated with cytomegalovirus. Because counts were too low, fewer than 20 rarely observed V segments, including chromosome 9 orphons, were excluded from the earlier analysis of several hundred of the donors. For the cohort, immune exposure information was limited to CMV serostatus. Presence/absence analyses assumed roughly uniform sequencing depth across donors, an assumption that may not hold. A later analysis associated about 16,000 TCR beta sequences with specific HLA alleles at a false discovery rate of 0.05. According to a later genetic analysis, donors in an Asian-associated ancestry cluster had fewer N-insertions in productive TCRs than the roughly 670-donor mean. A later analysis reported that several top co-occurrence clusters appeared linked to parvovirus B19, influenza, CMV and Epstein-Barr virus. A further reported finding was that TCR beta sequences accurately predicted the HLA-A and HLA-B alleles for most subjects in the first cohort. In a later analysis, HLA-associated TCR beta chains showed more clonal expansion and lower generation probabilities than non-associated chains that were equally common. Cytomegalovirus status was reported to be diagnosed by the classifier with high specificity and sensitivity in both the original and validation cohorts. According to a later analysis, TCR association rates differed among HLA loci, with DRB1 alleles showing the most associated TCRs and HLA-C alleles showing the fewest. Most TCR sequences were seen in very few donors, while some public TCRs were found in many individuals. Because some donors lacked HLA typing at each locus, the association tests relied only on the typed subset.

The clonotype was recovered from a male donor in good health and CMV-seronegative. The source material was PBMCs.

The CDR3 loop reads CASSPNRGLLGYTF. Here is the DNA: TGTGCCAGCAGTCCAAACAGGGGGCTTCTGGGCTACACCTTC. The chain is encoded by TRBV27 joined to TRBJ1-2; 9 bases in the middle match TRBD1. CDR1 and CDR2 are read off the germline V gene (reference sequence) as MNHEY and SMNVEV. The CDR3, cysteine through phenylalanine, is 14 amino acids long. Just the 42-base CDR3 DNA is kept, in frame starting at base 1. The germline V end is reduced by 5 bases and the J end by 8 bases; junction bases left unmatched: 9.